This is a list of T cell receptor beta chains from one sample in a study of shared clonotypes between healthy human individuals. Libraries were prepared by immunoSEQ multiplex PCR; TCRdb keeps only in-frame clonotypes and omits some of them. Altogether about 2.4 million clones are present, approximately 94% being singletons, with the ten largest covering about 0.38%. Material for sequencing was naive CD4+ T cells from PBMCs. These TCRs come from a young man in good health. Some clones in this sample may be carry-over from other donors' samples. The CDR3 runs from the conserved cysteine through the conserved F or W. Fields, in order: clone size, D gene, J gene, V gene, CDR3 protein, CDR3 DNA. A D gene is named only where the DNA matches it firmly. A clone size is listed for some rows: how often the clone was seen (once, few, many), or a class if it is expanded.

size: once
D: TRBD1
J: TRBJ2-2
V: TRBV5-1
CDR3: CASSPAPGTGISGELFF
DNA: TGCGCCAGCAGCCCCGCCCCCGGGACAGGGATCTCCGGGGAGCTGTTTTTT

size: NA
D: NA
J: TRBJ2-1
V: TRBV6-5
CDR3: CASSFRGVGYNEQFF
DNA: TGTGCCAGCAGCTTTAGGGGAGTTGGCTACAATGAGCAGTTCTTC

size: few
D: NA
J: TRBJ1-1
V: TRBV2
CDR3: CASSPETITEAFF
DNA: TGTGCCAGCAGTCCCGAGACAATCACTGAAGCTTTCTTT

size: NA
D: NA
J: TRBJ2-7
V: TRBV18
CDR3: CASSRTSTSHEQYF
DNA: TGTGCCAGCTCACGGACCTCTACGAGCCACGAGCAGTACTTC

size: NA
D: NA
J: TRBJ2-1
V: TRBV19
CDR3: CASKERLRNEQFF
DNA: TGTGCCAGCAAGGAGCGGCTAAGGAATGAGCAGTTCTTC

size: NA
D: NA
J: TRBJ1-5
V: TRBV6-1
CDR3: CASSNQANQPQHF
DNA: TGTGCCAGCAGTAACCAGGCAAATCAGCCCCAGCATTTT

size: NA
D: NA
J: TRBJ1-1
V: TRBV6-5
CDR3: CASSYSGAADTEAFF
DNA: TGTGCCAGCAGTTACTCGGGAGCGGCGGACACTGAAGCTTTCTTT

size: NA
D: TRBD2
J: TRBJ2-3
V: TRBV5-4
CDR3: CASSGGTSGDTDTQYF
DNA: TGTGCCAGCAGCGGGGGGACTAGTGGGGACACAGATACGCAGTATTTT

size: NA
D: NA
J: TRBJ2-1
V: TRBV20-1
CDR3: CSGIRNEQFF
DNA: TGCAGTGGCATCAGGAATGAGCAGTTCTTC

size: NA
D: TRBD2
J: TRBJ2-7
V: TRBV5-1
CDR3: CASSLRLAGERPYEQYF
DNA: TGCGCCAGCAGCTTGAGACTAGCGGGAGAGCGCCCCTACGAGCAGTACTTC

size: NA
D: TRBD2
J: TRBJ2-1
V: TRBV28
CDR3: CASSSRTSGRDEQFF
DNA: TGTGCCAGCAGTTCCAGGACTAGCGGGAGAGATGAGCAGTTCTTC

size: NA
D: NA
J: TRBJ2-2
V: TRBV21-1
CDR3: CASSPRTGAGELFF
DNA: TGTGCCAGCAGCCCTCGGACAGGAGCCGGGGAGCTGTTTTTT

size: few
D: NA
J: TRBJ1-2
V: TRBV4-1
CDR3: CASSQDANYGYTF
DNA: TGCGCCAGCAGCCAAGATGCGAACTATGGCTACACCTTC

size: NA
D: NA
J: TRBJ1-5
V: TRBV5-1
CDR3: CASSSHPDQPQHF
DNA: TGCGCCAGCAGCTCACACCCGGATCAGCCCCAGCATTTT

size: NA
D: TRBD2
J: TRBJ2-1
V: TRBV5-1
CDR3: CASSLGLAGTEQFF
DNA: TGCGCCAGCAGCTTGGGACTAGCGGGGACAGAGCAGTTCTTC

size: NA
D: NA
J: TRBJ1-4
V: TRBV6-1
CDR3: CASSGPVGQPNEKLFF
DNA: TGTGCCAGCAGTGGGCCGGTTGGTCAGCCAAATGAAAAACTGTTTTTT

size: NA
D: NA
J: TRBJ2-5
V: TRBV28
CDR3: CASSLSGIQETQYF
DNA: TGTGCCAGCAGTTTAAGTGGGATCCAAGAGACCCAGTACTTC

size: NA
D: NA
J: TRBJ2-3
V: TRBV7-8
CDR3: CASLAGPVTDTQYF
DNA: TGTGCCAGCCTTGCGGGACCCGTCACAGATACGCAGTATTTT

size: NA
D: NA
J: TRBJ1-5
V: TRBV15
CDR3: CATSSPRSHQPQHF
DNA: TGTGCCACCAGCTCCCCCAGATCCCATCAGCCCCAGCATTTT

size: NA
D: NA
J: TRBJ2-3
V: TRBV2
CDR3: CASSYPGASDTQYF
DNA: TGTGCCAGCAGTTACCCGGGGGCGTCAGATACGCAGTATTTT

size: NA
D: NA
J: TRBJ1-1
V: TRBV5-8
CDR3: CASSNRLNTEAFF
DNA: TGTGCCAGCAGCAACCGGCTGAACACTGAAGCTTTCTTT

size: NA
D: NA
J: TRBJ1-1
V: TRBV29-1
CDR3: CSAIGGAGTEAFF
DNA: TGCAGCGCGATCGGAGGGGCCGGAACTGAAGCTTTCTTT

size: once
D: TRBD2
J: TRBJ2-2
V: TRBV4-3
CDR3: CASNQRLRESRTGELFF
DNA: TGCGCCAGCAACCAACGGTTGCGGGAGAGTCGGACCGGGGAGCTGTTTTTT

size: NA
D: NA
J: TRBJ1-1
V: TRBV4-1
CDR3: CASSQDDGDRLPTSETEAFF
DNA: TGCGCCAGCAGCCAAGATGATGGTGACAGGCTACCAACCTCGGAGACTGAAGCTTTCTTT

size: NA
D: TRBD2
J: TRBJ2-3
V: TRBV2
CDR3: CATTRTQSLAGTDTQYF
DNA: TGTGCCACCACGAGGACCCAATCACTAGCGGGAACAGATACGCAGTATTTT

size: NA
D: NA
J: TRBJ2-7
V: TRBV5-6
CDR3: CASSLKPPGLVHYEQYF
DNA: TGTGCCAGCAGCTTGAAACCCCCGGGACTGGTCCACTACGAGCAGTACTTC

size: NA
D: NA
J: TRBJ1-3
V: TRBV28
CDR3: CASSWNPPEGNTIYF
DNA: TGTGCCAGCAGTTGGAACCCCCCGGAAGGAAACACCATATATTTT

size: NA
D: TRBD2
J: TRBJ2-1
V: TRBV7-3
CDR3: CASSLTEVSGRAQNEQFF
DNA: TGTGCCAGCAGCTTAACGGAGGTTAGCGGGAGGGCCCAGAATGAGCAGTTCTTC

size: NA
D: NA
J: TRBJ2-1
V: TRBV18
CDR3: CASSPTGSYNEQFF
DNA: TGTGCCAGCTCACCAACCGGCTCCTACAATGAGCAGTTCTTC

size: NA
D: TRBD1
J: TRBJ2-4
V: TRBV27
CDR3: CASSSRGQGIQYF
DNA: TGTGCCAGCAGTTCGAGGGGACAGGGCATTCAGTACTTC

size: NA
D: NA
J: TRBJ2-2
V: TRBV7-2
CDR3: CASSLFAQGMGTGELFF
DNA: TGTGCCAGCAGCTTATTTGCACAGGGAATGGGCACCGGGGAGCTGTTTTTT

size: NA
D: NA
J: TRBJ2-7
V: TRBV5-5
CDR3: CASSLAGPGYEQYF
DNA: TGTGCCAGCAGCTTGGCCGGCCCCGGCTACGAGCAGTACTTC

size: NA
D: NA
J: TRBJ2-6
V: TRBV18
CDR3: CASSPPGFWGVSGANVLTF
DNA: TGTGCCAGCTCACCACCGGGTTTTTGGGGTGTCTCTGGGGCCAACGTCCTGACTTTC

size: NA
D: NA
J: TRBJ1-1
V: TRBV29-1
CDR3: CSVVGRGPTEAFF
DNA: TGCAGCGTTGTAGGCAGAGGGCCCACTGAAGCTTTCTTT

size: NA
D: NA
J: TRBJ2-3
V: TRBV9
CDR3: CASSVGPPGTDTQYF
DNA: TGTGCCAGCAGCGTAGGACCCCCAGGCACAGATACGCAGTATTTT

size: NA
D: NA
J: TRBJ1-3
V: TRBV9
CDR3: CASSEAGNTIYF
DNA: TGTGCCAGCAGCGAAGCCGGAAACACCATATATTTT

size: NA
D: TRBD2
J: TRBJ2-3
V: TRBV11-1
CDR3: CASSLAGTGGPTDTQYF
DNA: TGTGCCAGCAGCTTAGCTGGTACGGGAGGGCCCACAGATACGCAGTATTTT

size: NA
D: NA
J: TRBJ2-1
V: TRBV29-1
CDR3: CSGGIWPGDEQFF
DNA: TGCAGCGGGGGGATTTGGCCGGGCGATGAGCAGTTCTTC

size: NA
D: NA
J: TRBJ2-2
V: TRBV2
CDR3: CASRPRGAGELFF
DNA: TGTGCCAGCAGACCCAGAGGGGCCGGGGAGCTGTTTTTT

size: NA
D: NA
J: TRBJ2-7
V: TRBV9
CDR3: CASTSAPWSDEQYF
DNA: TGTGCCAGTACCTCGGCCCCTTGGAGTGACGAGCAGTACTTC

size: NA
D: NA
J: TRBJ2-2
V: TRBV4-2
CDR3: CASSQASTHTGELFF
DNA: TGTGCCAGCAGCCAAGCTTCTACCCACACCGGGGAGCTGTTTTTT

size: NA
D: NA
J: TRBJ1-2
V: TRBV6-1
CDR3: CASSPTGGAAHGYTF
DNA: TGTGCCAGCAGTCCTACTGGCGGGGCTGCCCATGGCTACACCTTC

size: once
D: NA
J: TRBJ1-5
V: TRBV28
CDR3: CASSLRPGAGNQPQHF
DNA: TGTGCCAGCAGTTTACGGCCCGGCGCGGGCAATCAGCCCCAGCATTTT

size: once
D: TRBD1
J: TRBJ2-7
V: TRBV7-9
CDR3: CASSHWGRDSSYEQYF
DNA: TGTGCCAGCAGCCATTGGGGAAGGGACAGCTCCTACGAGCAGTACTTC

size: NA
D: TRBD1
J: TRBJ2-7
V: TRBV5-1
CDR3: CASSLSTGRYEQYF
DNA: TGCGCCAGCAGCTTGTCGACAGGGCGCTACGAGCAGTACTTC